This T cell receptor beta chain was recovered during a study of immune evolution from preneoplasia to lung adenocarcinoma. Findings and limits, study-wide: Top clone share appeared to fall from AAH through AIS, MIA, adenocarcinoma.

The table came from immunoSEQ multiplex PCR; TCRdb's copy has only in-frame clones and leaves some out. The table lists 5,500 to 6,500 clones, about 80% of them singletons, with around 6% in the top ten. Resections took place in Japan or China from about 2014 to 2017. Premalignant or tumor cells were enriched by macro-dissection after pathologic assessment. The germline gives CDR1 SGHNT, CDR2 YYREEE (reference sequence). The CDR3 runs to 15 residues. V shed 4 bases, J shed 4 bases, and the junction held 9 bases outside the gene matches. Comments on this clone: Its target is not known.

This TCR derives from a person aged 50-75 years with lung adenocarcinoma. The sample was FFPE minimally invasive lung adenocarcinoma tissue. This rearrangement joins TRBV5-4 to TRBJ2-5; 8 nucleotides align to TRBD1. CDR3 protein: CASSRPGGEGETQYF. CDR3 in DNA: TGTGCCAGCAGCCGCCCAGGGGGCGAGGGAGAGACCCAGTACTTC.